Given below is one T cell receptor (beta chain) in context. The target antigen is unknown. This table comes from immunoSEQ multiplex PCR, and its TCRdb copy is limited to in-frame clones, with some not included. The top ten hold roughly 3.1% of the sample, which has 75,000 to 95,000 clones, over 75% seen once. The source of the sample is a study of OX40 agonist ivuxolimab in advanced cancers. Across the study: The dose-escalation cohort had hepatocellular carcinoma, melanoma, renal cell or head and neck cancer. General study findings and limits: The CD4+ and CD8+ T cells in the blood had expanded clonally by week 6 at 0.1 to 3.0 mg/kg.

V dropped 3 bases and J dropped 4 bases, with 16 bases sitting between them. CDR3 length: 16 residues. Germline CDR1 and CDR2: SGHVS and FNYEAQ. The investigators sampled blood at baseline, at cycle 4 day 1, and at cycle 7 day 1. Sequences were derived from CD4+ or CD8+ T cells sorted from blood, sampled in a trial of the OX40 agonist ivuxolimab. The chain couples TRBV7-6 to TRBJ1-3; D is uncertain. This TCR was sampled from an adult with an advanced solid tumor such as melanoma, head and neck, liver or kidney cancer. The CDR3 DNA reads as TGTGCCAGCAGCTTTGGGCTCGGGGTTTCCGGAAACACCATATATTTT. This codes for CASSFGLGVSGNTIYF.